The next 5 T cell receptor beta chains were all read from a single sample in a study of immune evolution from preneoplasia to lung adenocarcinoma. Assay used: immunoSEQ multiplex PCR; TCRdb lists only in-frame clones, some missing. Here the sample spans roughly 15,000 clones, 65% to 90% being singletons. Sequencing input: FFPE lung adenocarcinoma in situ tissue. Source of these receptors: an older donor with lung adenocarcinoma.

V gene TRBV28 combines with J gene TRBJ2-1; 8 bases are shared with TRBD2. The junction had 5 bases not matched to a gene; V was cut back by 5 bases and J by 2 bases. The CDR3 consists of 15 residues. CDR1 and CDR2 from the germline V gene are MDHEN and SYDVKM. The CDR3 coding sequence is TGTGCCAGCAGTGGAGCGGGAGTGGCCTACAATGAGCAGTTCTTC. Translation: CASSGAGVAYNEQFF.

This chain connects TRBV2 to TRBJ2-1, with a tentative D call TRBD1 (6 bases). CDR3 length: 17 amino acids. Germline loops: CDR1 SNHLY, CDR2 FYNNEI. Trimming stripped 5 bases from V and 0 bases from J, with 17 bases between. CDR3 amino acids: CASSRGGTVPSYNEQFF. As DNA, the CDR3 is TGTGCCAGCAGTCGAGGGGGAACAGTCCCCTCCTACAATGAGCAGTTCTTC.

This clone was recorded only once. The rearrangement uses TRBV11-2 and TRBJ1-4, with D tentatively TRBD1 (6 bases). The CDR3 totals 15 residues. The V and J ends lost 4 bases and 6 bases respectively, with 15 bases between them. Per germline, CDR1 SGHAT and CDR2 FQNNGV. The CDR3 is CASSWGGTSHEKLFF. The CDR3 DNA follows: TGTGCCAGCAGCTGGGGGGGGACATCCCATGAAAAACTGTTTTTT.

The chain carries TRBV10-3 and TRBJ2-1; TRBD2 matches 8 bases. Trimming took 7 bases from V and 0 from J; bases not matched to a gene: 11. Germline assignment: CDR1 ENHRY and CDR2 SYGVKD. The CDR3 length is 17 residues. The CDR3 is CAIKGLAHSRSYNEQFF. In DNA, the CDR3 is TGTGCCATCAAAGGACTAGCCCACTCTCGCTCCTACAATGAGCAGTTCTTC.

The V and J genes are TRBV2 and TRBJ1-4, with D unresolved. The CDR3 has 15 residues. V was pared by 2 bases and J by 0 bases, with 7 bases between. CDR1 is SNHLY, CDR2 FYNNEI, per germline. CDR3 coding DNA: TGTGCCAGCAGTGAATTTGGGGCAACTAATGAAAAACTGTTTTTT. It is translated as CASSEFGATNEKLFF.